The rows below give T cell receptor beta chains drawn from one sample of a study of neurological immune-mediated disorders. TCRdb used MiXCR to reprocess the 5' RACE reads, holding one entry per CDR3 protein. The sample carries 40,000 or so distinct CDR3 sequences, 6% to 8.5% recorded once. Sequencing was carried out using PBMCs. These receptor sequences come from a woman aged 40 to 50 in good health. CDR3s include the opening cysteine and the closing phenylalanine or tryptophan. D genes are given only for firm matches. Size tells how often a clone was seen (once, few, many) or the class of an expanded clone, and some rows leave it out.

clone_size d_call j_call v_call cdr3_aa cdr3_nt
many TRBD2 TRBJ2-1 TRBV5-1 CASSRGGAEDNEQFF TGCGCCAGCAGCCGCGGGGGGGCCGAGGACAATGAGCAGTTCTTC
many TRBD1 TRBJ1-2 TRBV20-1 CSSPTGGYGYTF TGCAGTTCGCCGACAGGGGGCTATGGCTACACCTTC
many NA TRBJ2-1 TRBV24-1 CATSDSRPTGYNEQFF TGTGCCACCAGTGATTCACGCCCGACGGGCTACAATGAGCAGTTCTTC
many NA TRBJ1-1 TRBV7-9 CASKVVGTEAFF TGTGCCAGCAAGGTGGTTGGAACTGAAGCTTTCTTT
many TRBD1 TRBJ2-5 TRBV20-1 CSARDWSPGQGARWETQYF TGCAGTGCTAGAGATTGGTCGCCGGGACAGGGGGCGCGATGGGAGACCCAGTACTTC
many TRBD2 TRBJ2-3 TRBV12-3/TRBV12-4 CASNRLAGNTDTQYF TGTGCCAGCAACCGACTAGCGGGGAACACAGATACGCAGTATTTT
many NA TRBJ2-3 TRBV5-6 CASSLRASTDTQYF TGTGCCAGCAGCTTGAGAGCGTCGACAGATACGCAGTATTTT
many TRBD1 TRBJ1-4 TRBV5-6 CASSRTGGEKLFF TGTGCCAGCAGTCGGACAGGGGGTGAAAAACTGTTTTTT
many TRBD1 TRBJ1-3 TRBV5-1 CASSFTGQGTGNTIYF TGCGCCAGCAGCTTCACCGGACAGGGTACAGGAAACACCATATATTTT
many NA TRBJ2-3 TRBV6-1 CASAKARGSTDTQYF TGTGCCAGTGCAAAGGCCAGGGGAAGCACAGATACGCAGTATTTT
many NA TRBJ2-1 TRBV5-1 CASSLAAANEQFF TGCGCCAGCAGCTTGGCCGCGGCCAATGAGCAGTTCTTC
many NA TRBJ2-7 TRBV6-5 CASSYNRNYEQYF TGTGCCAGCAGTTATAACAGAAACTACGAGCAGTACTTC
many NA TRBJ2-3 TRBV5-1 CASSLGLTSTDTQYF TGCGCCAGCAGCTTGGGCCTTACCAGCACAGATACGCAGTATTTT
many NA TRBJ2-5 TRBV12-3/TRBV12-4 CASSRGETQYF TGTGCCAGCAGCCGGGGCGAGACCCAGTACTTC
many NA TRBJ2-7 TRBV6-5 CASSIRDGPYEQYF TGTGCCAGCAGTATCCGGGACGGACCCTACGAGCAGTACTTC
many TRBD1 TRBJ1-1 TRBV5-1 CASSPMTGGTEAFF TGCGCCAGCAGCCCAATGACAGGGGGCACTGAAGCTTTCTTT
many NA TRBJ2-7 TRBV7-8 CASSLGTQAYEQYF TGTGCCAGCAGCTTAGGGACGCAGGCCTACGAGCAGTACTTC
many NA TRBJ1-1 TRBV7-8 CASSPNSGTEAFF TGTGCCAGCAGCCCCAACTCGGGCACTGAAGCTTTCTTT
many NA TRBJ1-2 TRBV12-3/TRBV12-4 CASSTARTVGGYTF TGTGCCAGCAGTACAGCCCGGACAGTGGGTGGCTACACCTTC
many NA TRBJ1-4 TRBV20-1 CSARDLRAPTNEKLFF TGCAGTGCTAGAGATTTGAGAGCCCCAACTAATGAAAAACTGTTTTTT
many NA TRBJ1-1 TRBV7-9 CASSVGTSANLDTEAFF TGTGCCAGCAGCGTTGGTACGTCGGCGAATTTGGACACTGAAGCTTTCTTT
many NA TRBJ2-1 TRBV10-3 CAISEFDEQFF TGTGCCATCAGTGAATTTGATGAGCAGTTCTTC
many TRBD2 TRBJ2-7 TRBV28 CASSLYGTSGPLEQYF TGTGCCAGCAGTTTATATGGGACTAGCGGACCCCTCGAGCAGTACTTC
many TRBD1 TRBJ2-7 TRBV6-2/TRBV6-3 CASGQGYTYEQYF TGTGCCAGCGGACAGGGCTATACCTACGAGCAGTACTTC
NA TRBD2 TRBJ2-7 TRBV5-1 CASSLEGGRADEQYF TGCGCCAGCAGCTTGGAGGGCGGGAGGGCTGACGAGCAGTACTTC
many NA TRBJ2-2 TRBV29-1 CSVVVDRYTGELFF TGCAGCGTCGTTGTAGATCGATACACCGGGGAGCTGTTTTTT
many NA TRBJ2-2 TRBV5-1 CASSSGLIEGTGELFF TGCGCCAGCAGCTCGGGGCTAATCGAAGGCACCGGGGAGCTGTTTTTT
many TRBD1 TRBJ1-1 TRBV10-3 CAISAPGQGNGEAFF TGTGCCATCAGTGCACCGGGACAGGGGAATGGTGAAGCTTTCTTT
many NA TRBJ1-3 TRBV7-9 CASSFQGAGNTIYF TGTGCCAGCAGCTTCCAGGGAGCTGGAAACACCATATATTTT
many NA TRBJ2-7 TRBV7-9 CASSLKSAEQYF TGTGCCAGCAGCTTAAAATCCGCCGAGCAGTACTTC
many TRBD1 TRBJ2-5 TRBV12-3/TRBV12-4 CASTRDRPQETQYF TGTGCCAGCACCCGGGACAGGCCCCAAGAGACCCAGTACTTC
NA NA TRBJ1-1 TRBV14 CASSQGVWVGTEAFF TGTGCCAGCAGCCAAGGGGTCTGGGTCGGGACTGAAGCTTTCTTT
many NA TRBJ2-1 TRBV7-9 CASTRGEQFF TGTGCCAGTACCCGGGGGGAGCAGTTCTTC
many NA TRBJ2-5 TRBV24-1 CATSDSRRPQETQYF TGTGCCACCAGTGATTCGAGGCGGCCCCAAGAGACCCAGTACTTC
many NA TRBJ2-7 TRBV6-5 CASSYDRLVREQYF TGTGCCAGCAGTTACGACAGGCTAGTACGCGAGCAGTACTTC
many NA TRBJ2-3 TRBV5-1 CASSPTSGLLDTQYF TGCGCCAGCAGCCCGACCAGCGGTCTGCTCGATACGCAGTATTTT
many NA TRBJ2-3 TRBV10-2 CASNKDTQYF TGCGCCAGCAATAAAGATACGCAGTATTTT
many NA TRBJ2-5 TRBV5-1 CASSSYQRTQETQYF TGCGCCAGCAGCTCTTATCAGCGTACCCAAGAGACCCAGTACTTC
many TRBD2 TRBJ2-1 TRBV6-5 CASSYWRTSIDEQFF TGTGCCAGCAGTTACTGGCGGACTAGTATTGATGAGCAGTTCTTC
many TRBD2 TRBJ2-5 TRBV27 CASQKAGGPVKETQYF TGTGCCAGCCAAAAAGCGGGAGGGCCTGTGAAAGAGACCCAGTACTTC
many NA TRBJ1-1 TRBV20-1 CSAFRAGKNTEAFF TGCAGTGCCTTTCGGGCAGGGAAAAACACTGAAGCTTTCTTT
many NA TRBJ1-2 TRBV5-1 CASSPRDPRQGYTF TGCGCCAGCAGCCCTCGGGACCCCCGCCAGGGCTACACCTTC
many NA TRBJ2-3 TRBV5-1 CASSLLGLGTDTQYF TGCGCCAGCAGCCTCCTCGGGCTAGGCACAGATACGCAGTATTTT
many TRBD2 TRBJ2-1 TRBV10-3 CAISDWGLAGGRNEQFF TGTGCCATCAGTGATTGGGGACTAGCGGGGGGGCGGAATGAGCAGTTCTTC
NA TRBD1 TRBJ1-2 TRBV27 CAGCSGQGRYTF TGTGCCGGCTGTTCAGGACAGGGGCGCTACACCTTC